The TCR beta chain described here comes from a study of T cell responses to AZD1222 COVID-19 vaccine listed by TCRdb under 2021. Background on the whole study: Because spike-specific TCR depth and breadth did not differ between the two schedules, AZD1222 recipients who got a second dose at roughly 4 weeks were pooled with those who got a second dose at roughly 12 weeks. A total of under 250 trial participants underwent TCR sequencing, of whom roughly 210 had received two doses of AZD1222 and about 25 had received two doses of the MenACWY control vaccine. Trial participants were enrolled by age into subgroups of 18-55, 56-69 and 70-plus years, and around 150, 28 and 57 TCR-sequenced participants, respectively, were included in these subgroups. Broad study findings and their caveats: The 56-69-year group was small, and its depth increase did not reach significance, likely because of low power. The vaccine-associated CD4 TCRs covered the entire spike protein, and the dominant responses fell in regions 160-218 and 743-854. After two AZD1222 doses, spike-specific TCR breadth and depth were significantly higher than at day 0 and than in MenACWY recipients. Only a handful of AZD1222 recipients were SARS-CoV-2 seropositive at baseline, limiting conclusions about previously exposed vaccinees. Most participants were white British and females outnumbered males, and the authors suggested that clonal diversity may have been underestimated. Nearly half of unique spike-specific TCRs reportedly recognized epitopes outside regions mutated in the B.1.351 and B.1.1.7 variants. Because no samples from the day 14 peak response were available, repertoires could be characterized only after the peak T cell response.

The CDR3 regions of human TCRbeta chains were analyzed by immunosequencing. The original pipeline was this. TCRs in the repertoires were matched against a reference library of SARS-CoV-2-specific TCRs that had been generated with the MIRA antigen-specificity platform. Breadth meant the fraction of unique TCRs that were SARS-CoV-2-associated, whereas depth meant the fraction of total T cells that were SARS-CoV-2-associated. Using the MIRA data, each spike-specific TCR was assigned both to the spike region to which the TCR was reactive and to a CD4 or CD8 class. Log10-transformed breadth and depth values were compared by one-way ANOVA with Sidak's multiple comparisons tests. Sourced from immuneACCESS, this table was stored by TCRdb with only in-frame sequences that have V and J called. A share of the clones is absent; for the studies checked, an unresolved V gene accounts for under half, and the remainder has no known explanation. Clone size and the V and J calls come from that table; the DNA yielded D and trimming. Within this sample are 84,000 or so clones, with roughly 90% of them counted one time only. Roughly 2.3% of the sample comes from the top ten.

On this clone: Its cognate antigen has yet to be identified. Base qualities are not at hand, and no much larger clone is one base apart.

The sample's time point, from its label and the paper: baseline before first vaccination. Samples from vaccinated people were obtained from the UK trials COV001 and COV002, which included a single-blind randomized controlled phase 2/3 trial of AZD1222 (ChAdOx1 nCoV-19) in healthy adults. For TCRbeta chain sequencing, PBMC samples were collected from trial participants at day 0 and at day 28 after the second dose. V loses 1 base, J loses 9 bases, and the germline ends lie 10 bases apart. The CDR3 has 13 amino acids, counting the end cysteine and phenylalanine. Just the 39-base CDR3 DNA is kept, in frame starting at base 1. CDR1 LGHDT and CDR2 YNNKEL were looked up in the germline V gene (reference sequence).

This sample comprised peripheral blood, obtained on day 0 of AZD1222 vaccination. Rearrangement joined TRBV3-1 (or the pseudogene TRBV3-2) to TRBJ2-1; the D segment cannot be called with confidence. This TCR was sampled from an adult in good health. CDR3 sequence: CASSQVGLSEQFF. The nucleotide sequence is TGTGCCAGCAGCCAAGTCGGGCTCAGTGAGCAGTTCTTC.